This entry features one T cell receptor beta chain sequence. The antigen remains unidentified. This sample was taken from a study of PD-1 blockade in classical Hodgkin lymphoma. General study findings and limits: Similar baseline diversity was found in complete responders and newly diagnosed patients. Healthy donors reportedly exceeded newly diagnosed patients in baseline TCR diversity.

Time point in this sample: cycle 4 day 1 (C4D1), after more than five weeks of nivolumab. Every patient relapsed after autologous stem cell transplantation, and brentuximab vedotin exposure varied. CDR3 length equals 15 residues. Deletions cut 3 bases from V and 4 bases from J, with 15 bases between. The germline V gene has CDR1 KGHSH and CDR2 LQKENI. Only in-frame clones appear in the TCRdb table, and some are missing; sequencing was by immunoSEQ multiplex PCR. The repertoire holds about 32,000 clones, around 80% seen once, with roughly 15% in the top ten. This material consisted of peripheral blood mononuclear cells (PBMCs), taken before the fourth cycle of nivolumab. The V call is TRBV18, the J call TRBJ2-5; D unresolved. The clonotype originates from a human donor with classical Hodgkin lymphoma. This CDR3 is CASSPFGNSRETQYF. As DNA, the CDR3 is TGTGCCAGCTCACCTTTCGGCAACAGCAGAGAGACCCAGTACTTC.